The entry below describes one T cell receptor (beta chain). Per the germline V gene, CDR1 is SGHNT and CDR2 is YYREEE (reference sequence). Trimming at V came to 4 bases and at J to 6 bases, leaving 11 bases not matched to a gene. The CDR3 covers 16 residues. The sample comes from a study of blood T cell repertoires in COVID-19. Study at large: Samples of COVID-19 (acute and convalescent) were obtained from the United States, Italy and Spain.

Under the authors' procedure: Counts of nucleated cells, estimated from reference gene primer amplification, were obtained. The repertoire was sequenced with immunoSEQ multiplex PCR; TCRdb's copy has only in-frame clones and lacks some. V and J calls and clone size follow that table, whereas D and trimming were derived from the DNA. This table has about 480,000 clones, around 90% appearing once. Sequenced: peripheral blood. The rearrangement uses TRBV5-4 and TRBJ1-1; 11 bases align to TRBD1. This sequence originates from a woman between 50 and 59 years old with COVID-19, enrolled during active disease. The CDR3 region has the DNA TGTGCCAGCAGCCCAGCGGACAGGGGGCTTAGGGCTGAAGCTTTCTTT. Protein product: CASSPADRGLRAEAFF.